This T cell receptor (beta chain) was documented in a study of T cells expressing NK-cell markers. Study-level information: The study sequenced eight donors, seven HCMV-seropositive and one seronegative.

Study results and limitations: There remained a lack of clarity about HCMV specificity of expanded NKG2C+ T cell clones. Several donors' CD3+CD56-NKG2C+ cells were dominated by the same clonotypes.

Germline CDR1 SGHTA, CDR2 FQGTGA. The CDR3 is 15 residues long. TCRdb processed the 5' RACE reads again and assigns one entry to each CDR3 protein, with no DNA. The sample shows roughly 170,000 distinct CDR3 sequences, and roughly 18% sits with its ten largest clones. As regards this clonotype: What it binds is unknown.

This receptor was obtained from a woman aged 18 to 75 in good health. Sequencing was done on a sample of blood T cells: a sorted CD56 or NKG2C T cell subset, CD4+ or CD8+ T cells, or bulk PBMC T cells (not recorded which). The chain employs TRBV7-3 and TRBJ1-1; TCRdb outputs TRBD1, but without DNA this stays unchecked. The CDR3 protein is CASSSPGQGVTEAFF.